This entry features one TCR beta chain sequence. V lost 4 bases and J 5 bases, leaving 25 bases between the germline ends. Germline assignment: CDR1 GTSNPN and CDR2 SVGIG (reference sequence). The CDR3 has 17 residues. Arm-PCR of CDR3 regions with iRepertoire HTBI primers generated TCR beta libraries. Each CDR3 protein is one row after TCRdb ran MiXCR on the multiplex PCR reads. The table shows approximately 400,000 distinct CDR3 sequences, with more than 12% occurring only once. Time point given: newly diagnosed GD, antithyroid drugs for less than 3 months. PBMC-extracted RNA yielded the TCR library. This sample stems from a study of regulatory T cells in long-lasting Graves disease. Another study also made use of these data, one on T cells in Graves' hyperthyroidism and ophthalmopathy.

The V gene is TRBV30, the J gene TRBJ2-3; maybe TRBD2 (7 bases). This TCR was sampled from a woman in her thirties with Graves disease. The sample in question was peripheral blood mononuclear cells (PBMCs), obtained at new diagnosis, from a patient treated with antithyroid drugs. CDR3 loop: CAWKTTKRGARIDTQYF. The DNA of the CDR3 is TGTGCCTGGAAAACCACAAAACGGGGGGCCCGGATAGATACGCAGTATTTT.